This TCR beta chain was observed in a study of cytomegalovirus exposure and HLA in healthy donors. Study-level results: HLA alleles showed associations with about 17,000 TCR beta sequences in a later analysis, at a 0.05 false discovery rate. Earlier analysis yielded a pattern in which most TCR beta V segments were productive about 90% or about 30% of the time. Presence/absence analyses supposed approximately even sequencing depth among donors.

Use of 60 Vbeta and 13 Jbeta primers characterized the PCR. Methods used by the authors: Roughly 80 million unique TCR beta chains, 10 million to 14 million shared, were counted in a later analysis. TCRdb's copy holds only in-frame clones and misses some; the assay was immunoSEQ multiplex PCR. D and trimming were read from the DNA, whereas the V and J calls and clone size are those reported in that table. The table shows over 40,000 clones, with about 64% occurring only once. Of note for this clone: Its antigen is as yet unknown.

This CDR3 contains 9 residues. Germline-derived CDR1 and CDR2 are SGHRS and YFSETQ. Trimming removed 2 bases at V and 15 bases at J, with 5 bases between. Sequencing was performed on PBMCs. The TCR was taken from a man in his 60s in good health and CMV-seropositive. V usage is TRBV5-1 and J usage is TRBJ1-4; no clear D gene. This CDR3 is CASSLEVFF. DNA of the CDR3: TGCGCCAGCAGCTTAGAGGTGTTTTTT.